The sequence of this T cell receptor beta chain was determined in a study of cytomegalovirus exposure and HLA in healthy donors. Study context: Earlier results showed roughly 120 million unique TCR beta sequences derived from around 170 million T cells.

Germline CDR1 and CDR2: SGHDT and YYEEEE. CDR3 size: 13 residues. Between the trimmed V and J ends, which lost 0 bases and 7 bases, there was a span of 7 bases. Researchers ran the PCR with 60 Vbeta and 13 Jbeta primers. Repertoires were generated with immunoSEQ multiplex PCR, while TCRdb's copy carries only in-frame clones and drops some. The table has under 200,000 clones, roughly 84% seen once. The sequencing sample was made of PBMCs. This clonotype was obtained from a young man in good health and CMV-seropositive. The chain uses TRBV5-6 and TRBJ2-2, with D maybe TRBD1 (5 bases). The CDR3 sequence: CASSLAGNGELFF. The CDR3, as DNA: TGTGCCAGCAGCTTGGCAGGGAACGGGGAGCTGTTTTTT.